These 29 T cell receptor beta chains were sequenced from one sample in a study of shared clonotypes between healthy human individuals. Libraries were prepared by immunoSEQ multiplex PCR; TCRdb keeps only in-frame clonotypes and omits some of them. The table records over a million clones, more than 60% of them present only once. The specimen sequenced was memory CD4+ T cells sorted from blood. The subset denotes: CD45RA-negative fraction. These receptors came from a man between 18 and 35 years old in good health.

A few counts support this clone. The V gene is TRBV19, the J gene TRBJ1-1; D call uncertain. V was trimmed by 6 bases and J by 8 bases, leaving 16 bases between them. The CDR3 extends over 13 amino acids. CDR1 and CDR2 (germline): LNHDA, SQIVND (reference sequence). CDR3 sequence: CASSAERVGEAFF. The CDR3 DNA reads as TGTGCCAGTAGCGCGGAGAGGGTGGGAGAAGCTTTCTTT. Filled out from reference TRBV19 and TRBJ1-1, the complete variable domain reads DGGITQSPKYLFRKEGQNVTLSCEQNLNHDAMYWYRQDPGQGLRLIYYSQIVNDFQKGDIAEGYSVSREKKESFPLTVTSAQKNPTAFYLCASSAERVGEAFFGQGTRLTVV.

The DNA for the CDR3 is TGTGCCAGCTCACCACCTCTTGAGGGGGGCGAGACCCAGTACTTC. Its protein is CASSPPLEGGETQYF. J is TRBJ2-5 and V is TRBV18, with D tentatively TRBD1 or TRBD2 (6 bases each). CDR1 and CDR2 (germline): KGHSH, LQKENI. V lost 0 bases and J lost 5, with 13 bases in between. The CDR3 has 15 amino acids.

J is TRBJ1-3 and V is TRBV19; the D is unclear. Trimming removed 1 base at V and 7 bases at J, with 11 bases between. Germline lookup yields CDR1 LNHDA and CDR2 SQIVND (reference sequence). The CDR3 is made up of 14 amino acids. The CDR3 sequence is CASSIVTVGNTIYF. The CDR3 DNA reads TGTGCCAGTAGTATAGTGACCGTCGGGAACACCATATATTTT.

CDR3 region: CASRDRPTEAFF. The CDR3, as DNA: TGTGCCAGTCGGGACAGGCCGACGGAAGCTTTCTTT. The chain recombines TRBV28 with TRBJ1-1; 8 bases line up with TRBD1. With V trimmed by 9 bases and J by 8 bases, 8 bases remained unmatched. Germline values: CDR1 MDHEN, CDR2 SYDVKM. CDR3 length: 12 amino acids. The entire variable domain, with the rest obtained from reference TRBV28 and TRBJ1-1, is as follows: DVKVTQSSRYLVKRTGEKVFLECVQDMDHENMFWYRQDPGLGLRLIYFSYDVKMKEKGDIPEGYSVSREKKERFSLILESASTNQTSMYLCASRDRPTEAFFGQGTRLTVV.

To note about this clone: This specimen includes other DNA sequences encoding the same CDR3. This chain connects TRBV2 to TRBJ2-5; D is perhaps TRBD1 (5 bases). Germline-derived CDR1 and CDR2 are SNHLY and FYNNEI. The CDR3 is 14 amino acids. V gave up 1 base and J gave up 0 bases, with 6 bases separating them. The CDR3 coding sequence is TGTGCCAGCAGTGAAGACAGGTACCAAGAGACCCAGTACTTC. Protein sequence: CASSEDRYQETQYF.

Worth noting for this clone: This likely reflects a read error, since a far larger clone is one base away. The same CDR3 also results from other DNA sequences found in this sample. This chain joins TRBV11-2 and TRBJ1-1; D gene ambiguous. V dropped 0 bases and J dropped 1 base, with 3 bases sitting between them. The CDR3 covers 13 residues. Germline V gene sequence: CDR1 SGHAT, CDR2 FQNNGV. CDR3 in DNA: TGTGCCAGCAGCTTAGAAGAGAACACTGAAGCTTTCTTT. It encodes CASSLEENTEAFF.

The chain links TRBV19 to TRBJ1-4; D perhaps matches TRBD1 (6 bases). The germline V gene encodes CDR1 LNHDA and CDR2 SQIVND (reference sequence). This CDR3 is built from 13 residues. Trimming shortened V by 9 bases and J by 8 bases, and 16 bases separated the two germline ends. The CDR3 loop is CASKDGGREKLFF. CDR3 sequence (DNA): TGTGCCAGCAAGGATGGGGGCCGGGAAAAACTGTTTTTT. Looking up the rest from reference TRBV19 and TRBJ1-4 gives the full variable domain: DGGITQSPKYLFRKEGQNVTLSCEQNLNHDAMYWYRQDPGQGLRLIYYSQIVNDFQKGDIAEGYSVSREKKESFPLTVTSAQKNPTAFYLCASKDGGREKLFFGSGTQLSVL.

The chain couples TRBV5-1 to TRBJ2-1; possibly TRBD1 or TRBD2 for D (5 bases each). The CDR3 is 15 residues long. CDR1 and CDR2 (germline): SGHRS, YFSETQ. V lost 4 bases to trimming and J lost 4 bases, with 15 bases between them. In DNA form, the CDR3 reads TGCGCCAGCAGCGCCTCCGGGACGGAATACAATGAGCAGTTCTTC. It is translated as CASSASGTEYNEQFF.

This clone was detected only a few times. The chain recombines TRBV10-3 with TRBJ2-5; 8 positions match TRBD2. After removal of 5 bases from V and 3 bases from J, the junction contained 5 bases not matched to a gene. The germline gives CDR1 ENHRY, CDR2 SYGVKD. This CDR3 contains 14 residues. In DNA, the CDR3 is TGTGCCATCAGTAGATCACTAGCGGAAGAGACCCAGTACTTC. Encoded protein: CAISRSLAEETQYF.

This rearrangement joins TRBV10-3 to TRBJ2-3; D perhaps matches TRBD2 (6 bases). The CDR3 is 13 amino acids. Per germline, CDR1 ENHRY and CDR2 SYGVKD. The germline V and J ends were trimmed by 7 bases and 5 bases, with 13 bases remaining between them. CDR3 nucleotide sequence: TGTGCCATCAAAATCAATAGCGGAGATACGCAGTATTTT. It specifies CAIKINSGDTQYF.

The chain employs TRBV12-5 and TRBJ2-3; 11 positions match TRBD2. CDR3 length equals 16 residues. The germline V gene has CDR1 LGHNT and CDR2 FRNRAP. Trimming took 2 bases from V and 4 from J; bases not matched to a gene: 5. The DNA for the CDR3 is TGTGCTAGTGGTTTGCAATTAGCGGGAGGGGCAGATACGCAGTATTTT. Its protein is CASGLQLAGGADTQYF.

This rearrangement joins TRBV19 to TRBJ2-1; unclear D gene. The CDR3 totals 15 residues. V lost 5 bases and J 7 bases, leaving 18 bases between the germline ends. Germline values: CDR1 LNHDA, CDR2 SQIVND (reference sequence). DNA of the CDR3: TGTGCCAGTAGTTTTGGGGTTAGAGTTTCGAATGAGCAGTTCTTC. Amino acid sequence: CASSFGVRVSNEQFF.

This chain connects TRBV11-2 to TRBJ2-7, with D unclear. Trimming took 3 bases from V and 4 from J, leaving 16 bases between them. This CDR3 has 15 residues. Germline V gives CDR1 SGHAT, CDR2 FQNNGV. The CDR3 DNA sequence: TGTGCCAGCAGCTTCGCCGGGTTAACTCTTTACGAGCAGTACTTC. Translated: CASSFAGLTLYEQYF.

A word on this clone: Distinct nucleotide sequences in the sample also encode this CDR3. The V gene is TRBV2, the J gene TRBJ1-1; 9 nucleotides match TRBD1. The germline gives CDR1 SNHLY, CDR2 FYNNEI. Trimming at V came to 7 bases and at J to 4 bases, leaving 7 bases not matched to a gene. This CDR3 spans 14 amino acids. CDR3 nucleotide sequence: TGTGCCAGCACCTTACAGGGGGCGCGCACTGAAGCTTTCTTT. This encodes CASTLQGARTEAFF.

This rearrangement joins TRBV7-8 to TRBJ2-3, with a weak D call TRBD2 (6 bases). Germline V gene sequence: CDR1 SGHVS, CDR2 FQNEAQ. V lost 0 bases, J lost 5 bases, and 21 bases lay in between. The CDR3 runs to 18 residues. The CDR3 loop reads CASSLAKSGSGRRDTQYF. The CDR3 DNA follows: TGTGCCAGCAGCTTAGCAAAATCGGGAAGCGGGCGGAGAGATACGCAGTATTTT.

The rearrangement joins TRBV19 to TRBJ2-7; maybe TRBD1 (5 bases). Germline V CDR1 and CDR2: LNHDA, SQIVND (reference sequence). Trimming took off 3 bases at V and 2 bases at J, with 8 bases between the two ends. The CDR3 totals 13 residues. The CDR3 nucleotides read TGTGCCAGTAGTATGGGGCGAACCTACGAGCAGTACTTC. Translation: CASSMGRTYEQYF.

The genes are TRBV10-2 and TRBJ1-2; 11 positions agree with TRBD1. The J segment lost 4 bases and the V segment lost 9 bases, leaving 4 bases of the junction unmatched. Per the germline V gene, CDR1 is WSHSY and CDR2 is SAAADI. CDR3 length equals 13 residues. This CDR3 is CASWTGGPYGYTF. The CDR3 DNA is TGCGCCAGTTGGACAGGGGGCCCCTATGGCTACACCTTC.

As concerns this clone: Given a much more abundant clone one base away, this may be a read error. This CDR3 is also generated by other DNA sequences in the sample. The chain links TRBV18 to TRBJ2-5; D is undetermined. The V gene lost 3 bases and the J gene lost 4 bases, with 6 bases spanning the gap. This CDR3 has 12 residues. Germline CDR1 and CDR2: KGHSH and LQKENI. Here the CDR3 reads CASSPGRETQYF. The CDR3 DNA is TGTGCCAGCTCACCGGGCCGAGAGACCCAGTACTTC.

The chain combines TRBV11-2 with TRBJ2-7; TRBD2 aligns across 8 bases. The ends lost 5 bases at V and 2 bases at J; junction bases unmatched: 5. The germline CDR1 and CDR2 sequences are SGHAT and FQNNGV. The CDR3 totals 14 residues. The CDR3 nucleotides read TGTGCCAGCAGCCCAACCGGGGGGGCCTACGAGCAGTACTTC. Its translation: CASSPTGGAYEQYF.

The chain is built from TRBV2 and TRBJ2-5, with D hard to call. Between the trimmed V and J ends, which lost 8 bases and 3 bases, there was a span of 7 bases. Per germline, CDR1 SNHLY and CDR2 FYNNEI. CDR3 length: 11 residues. DNA for the CDR3: TGTGCCAGCTCCATAGAAGAGACCCAGTACTTC. Translation: CASSIEETQYF.

The rearrangement uses TRBV10-1 and TRBJ1-5, with D perhaps matching TRBD1 (5 bases). Trimming stripped 0 bases from V and 5 bases from J, with 5 bases between. Germline V gene lookup returns CDR1 WNHNN and CDR2 SYGVQD (reference sequence). The CDR3 contains 13 residues. The CDR3 here is CASSESGDQPQHF. As DNA, the CDR3 is TGCGCCAGCAGTGAGTCAGGGGATCAGCCCCAGCATTTT.

The chain uses TRBV27 and TRBJ2-6; no firm D call. The ends were cut back, 2 bases at V and 2 bases at J, with 7 bases in the middle. The germline V gene has CDR1 MNHEY and CDR2 SMNVEV (reference sequence). The CDR3 is 15 amino acids. As DNA, the CDR3 is TGTGCCAGCAGTTTAAGCCGGCCTGGGGCCAACGTCCTGACTTTC. It codes for CASSLSRPGANVLTF.

Of note for this clone: A read error may account for a junction end that differs from germline. The V call is TRBV5-4, the J call TRBJ1-5, with no clear D. This CDR3 comprises 13 residues. Germline values: CDR1 SGHNT, CDR2 YYREEE (reference sequence). For the CDR3, the DNA is TGCGCCAGCAGCCAGGACCTAACGCAGCCCCAGCATTTT. This codes for CASSQDLTQPQHF.

In this sample, this clone turned up once. For the CDR3, the DNA is TGTGCCAGCAGTGAATGGGCCGGCTACGAGCAGTACTTC. Translated, it gives CASSEWAGYEQYF. The chain links TRBV25-1 to TRBJ2-7, with D unresolved. This CDR3 has 13 residues. V lost 1 base, J lost 3 bases, and 7 bases lay in between. The germline gives CDR1 MGHDK, CDR2 SYGVNS.

This clone occurred once. This chain joins TRBV11-2 and TRBJ2-3; D not resolved. The ends were cut back, 6 bases at V and 11 bases at J, with 15 bases in the middle. The germline CDR1 and CDR2 sequences are SGHAT and FQNNGV. The CDR3 has 12 residues. As DNA, the CDR3 is TGTGCCAGCAGTAAGACCCCTTCCTTGCAGTATTTT. Residues: CASSKTPSLQYF.

This clone showed up just once. The chain carries TRBV29-1 and TRBJ2-3; D ambiguous. Trimming stripped 5 bases from V and 7 bases from J, with 7 bases between. CDR1 and CDR2 (germline): SQVTM, ANQGSEA. CDR3 length: 10 residues. The CDR3 DNA reads as TGCAGCGTTAACGATTATACGCAGTATTTT. It specifies CSVNDYTQYF.

Comment on this clone: The sample contains more than one DNA sequence encoding this CDR3. The CDR3 region has the DNA TGTGCCAGCAGTTACTCGAGGGGTAGGGAAGGTTCACCCCTCCACTTT. This sequence encodes CASSYSRGREGSPLHF. The rearrangement joins TRBV6-5 to TRBJ1-6; D possibly corresponds to TRBD1 (5 bases). The CDR3 extends over 16 amino acids. V lost 0 bases to trimming and J lost 9 bases, with 15 bases between them. Germline CDR1 and CDR2: MNHEY and SVGAGI.

CDR3 region: CASSYGGGVGNSPLHF. The CDR3 DNA sequence: TGTGCCAGCAGTTACGGCGGCGGGGTGGGGAATTCACCCCTCCACTTT. The V call is TRBV6-5, the J call TRBJ1-6; unclear D gene. The CDR3 has 16 amino acids. In germline, CDR1 is MNHEY, CDR2 SVGAGI. V was clipped by 2 bases and J by 7 bases, with 15 bases between them.

The chain is built from TRBV28 and TRBJ2-3; 10 bases map to TRBD2. There are 13 residues in the CDR3. Looked up from germline, CDR1 is MDHEN and CDR2 is SYDVKM. Trimming removed 5 bases from V and 11 bases from J; junction bases left unmatched: 7. The CDR3 DNA is TGTGCCAGCAGTCTGCCGGCTAGCGGGGGGCAGTATTTT. Its protein is CASSLPASGGQYF.